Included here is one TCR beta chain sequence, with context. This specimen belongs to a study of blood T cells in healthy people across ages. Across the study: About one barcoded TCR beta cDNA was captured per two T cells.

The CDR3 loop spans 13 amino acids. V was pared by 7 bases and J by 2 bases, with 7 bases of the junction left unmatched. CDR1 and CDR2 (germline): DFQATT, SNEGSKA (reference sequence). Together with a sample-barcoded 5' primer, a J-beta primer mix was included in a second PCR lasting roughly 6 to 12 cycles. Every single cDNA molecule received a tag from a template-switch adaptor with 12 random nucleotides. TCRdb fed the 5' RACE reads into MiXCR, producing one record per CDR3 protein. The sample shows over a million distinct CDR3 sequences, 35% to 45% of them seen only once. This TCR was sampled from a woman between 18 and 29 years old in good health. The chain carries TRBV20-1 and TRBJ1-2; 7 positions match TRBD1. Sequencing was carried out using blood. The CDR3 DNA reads TGCAGTGGCCGGGACAGACTGAACTATGGCTACACCTTC. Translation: CSGRDRLNYGYTF.